The clone carrying this TCR beta chain has at least ten counts. This sample was taken from a study of human T cells and chemical hapten exposure. For the library, individual cDNA molecules each received unique molecular identifiers. Via MiXCR, TCRdb re-called the RACE reads, giving one row per CDR3 protein. The table has about 380,000 distinct CDR3 sequences, roughly 5% seen once. Noted time point: patch test 1, 2 weeks after DPC sensitization. Treatment indicated: therapeutic diphenylcyclopropenone sensitization with weekly scalp DPC. The CDR3 consists of 15 residues. V was clipped by 1 base and J by 2 bases; unmatched bases: 3. Germline CDR1 reads SGHNT; CDR2 reads YYREEE (reference sequence).

The sample consisted of whole blood, taken in connection with sensitization to the hapten diphenylcyclopropenone (DPC). J is TRBJ2-3 and V is TRBV5-4, with TRBD1 identical over 8 bases. The TCR was taken from a woman aged 50 to 60 with alopecia areata. Some clones in this sample may be carry-over from other donors' samples. The CDR3 bases are TGTGCCAGCAGCTTGACAGGGGGTATCACAGATACGCAGTATTTT. Translated: CASSLTGGITDTQYF.